This TCR beta chain was sequenced during a study of T-cell memory formation after mild COVID-19 (TCRdb year 2021). In the study overall: TCR sequence clusters from the two donors were found to be largely donor specific. T-cell clones expanding and contracting after mild COVID-19 in a couple of donors were tracked by longitudinal TCRalpha and TCRbeta repertoire sequencing. The cohort comprised two young, previously healthy adult volunteers, one female and one male. General conclusions and limits of the study: Balanced CD4/CD8 phenotypes were observed for clones contracting from day 15 to 85, whereas a bias towards CD4+ was observed for a second wave of clones expanding from day 15 to 37. SARS-CoV-2 specificity of the second-wave clones peaking on day 37 was not confirmed. Contracting CD4+ clones were found mainly in CM and EM memory subsets, while CD8+ clones were enriched in EMRA. Some responding clones were detected in pre-infection memory, suggesting pre-existing cross-reactive memory T cells joined the SARS-CoV-2 response. Only a couple of mild cases were covered in the study, and larger cohorts including severe cases with pre-infection samples were considered necessary.

The sequencer listed for this sample is Illumina NovaSeq 6000. cDNA libraries for TCRalpha and TCRbeta were prepared by 5'RACE using constant-segment primers, with sample barcodes and unique molecular identifiers added. Trizol reagent was used to extract RNA from every sample. The libraries were amplified in two PCR steps, and the second step added a second sample barcode and Illumina TruSeq adapters. Libraries were sequenced on an Illumina NovaSeq with 2 x 150 bp paired-end reads. On the study's bioinformatics: With migec v1.2.7, reads were demultiplexed and then collapsed into UMI-guided consensus sequences. Using mixcr v2.1.11, UMI consensuses were aligned to TRA and TRB V and J templates and then assembled into clonotypes. Clonotypes were classified as expanded or contracted when called significant by both edgeR and NoisET, with noise models trained on biological replicates. For edgeR calls, the cutoffs were a false discovery rate-adjusted p below 0.01 and a log2 fold-change threshold of 1. As an exploratory analysis of dynamics, max-normalized trajectories of the 1000 most abundant clonotypes were examined with PCA combined with hierarchical clustering. The CD4 or CD8 phenotype of responding clones was assigned using the separately sequenced CD4+ and CD8+ repertoires. The public reads were run again by TCRdb, first through fastp at Q25 and then through MiXCR, and only productive beta chains were kept. Rows are combined by CDR3 protein, so each entry shows the most common genes and DNA. The V and J calls and clone size come from TCRdb's table, not from the authors' own analysis. A total of some 290,000 distinct CDR3 sequences appear in this sample, under 20% of them only once. 23% of the sample is in the top ten clones.

Ficoll-Paque density gradient centrifugation was the method used to isolate PBMCs. This clonotype has just a few counts. Its antigen target is currently unknown. No base-level quality is on record; no much larger clone is a single base apart. The sequenced material came from PBMCs or a T cell subset sorted from them (not recorded which). The source of this sequence is a man between 18 and 29 years old who had mild COVID-19 (a few samples of this study predate the infection). The sample titles of this study are shuffled in the database, so cell type and time point are left out; the donor was told from shared clones.

This receptor carries the CDR3 CASSLAVEEPLHF. The DNA sequence is TGCGCCAGCAGCTTGGCGGTCGAAGAACCCCTCCACTTT. The V and J segments used are TRBV5-1 and TRBJ1-6, with no D gene named confidently. Looking up the germline V gene yields CDR1 SGHRS and CDR2 YFSETQ. Trimming costs V 0 bases and J 12 bases, and their ends lie 10 bases apart. The CDR3 spans 13 residues, from the cysteine through the phenylalanine. CDR3 DNA is the only sequence kept; it has 39 bases, read in frame from the first base.